A single sample is the source of the 9 T cell receptor beta chains below, sequenced in a study of B cell selection in AIRE deficiency. Generated by immunoSEQ multiplex PCR, the TCRdb table keeps only in-frame clones and is missing some. This table holds roughly 24,000 clones, 90% to 97% found once. Sorting defined conventional CD4 T cells as CD4+CD127+. The sequenced sample consisted of CD4+CD127+ conventional T cells sorted from PBMCs. These TCRs come from a human donor in good health.

The genes are TRBV2 and TRBJ2-7, with TRBD1 matching 8 bases. The CDR3 extends over 13 amino acids. With V trimmed by 6 bases and J by 5 bases, 6 bases remained unmatched. CDR1 and CDR2 from the germline V gene are SNHLY and FYNNEI. CDR3: CASSPDRGHEQYF. The CDR3 DNA follows: TGTGCCAGCAGCCCCGACAGGGGCCACGAGCAGTACTTC.

In its sample, this clone was seen once. The rearrangement links TRBV6-4 to TRBJ1-2; 7 nucleotides line up with TRBD1. The CDR3 consists of 13 residues. Germline V lookup: CDR1 MRHNA, CDR2 SNTAGT. The ends lost 4 bases at V and 7 bases at J; junction bases unmatched: 6. Here the CDR3 reads CASSGSGGFGYTF. CDR3 sequence (DNA): TGTGCCAGCAGTGGCTCAGGGGGATTTGGCTACACCTTC.

The rearrangement uses TRBV5-1 and TRBJ1-2; D is possibly TRBD1 (5 bases). The CDR3 runs to 12 residues. The V and J ends lost 3 bases and 8 bases respectively, with 11 bases between them. Germline lookup yields CDR1 SGHRS and CDR2 YFSETQ. CDR3 in amino acids: CASSYGARGYTF. DNA of the CDR3: TGCGCCAGCAGCTATGGGGCGAGAGGCTACACCTTC.

This chain uses TRBV9 with TRBJ1-2; D perhaps matches TRBD1 (5 bases). The CDR3 contains 15 residues. The germline gives CDR1 SGDLS, CDR2 YYNGEE. Trimming shortened V by 4 bases and J by 1 base, and 14 bases separated the two germline ends. The CDR3 DNA follows: TGTGCCAGCAGCCTGGGGCAGGGAGTTAACTATGGCTACACCTTC. This gives the protein CASSLGQGVNYGYTF. The full variable domain, with the rest looked up from reference TRBV9 and TRBJ1-2, is DSGVTQTPKHLITATGQRVTLRCSPRSGDLSVYWYQQSLDQGLQFLIQYYNGEERAKGNILERFSAQQFPDLHSELNLSSLELGDSALYFCASSLGQGVNYGYTFGSGTRLTVV.

The genes are TRBV6-1 and TRBJ1-6, with D hard to call. This CDR3 contains 16 residues. Germline values: CDR1 MNHNS, CDR2 SASEGT. V was cut by 1 base and J by 5 bases, with 12 bases left in between. The chain's CDR3 is CASSEVLTLNNSPLHF. CDR3 in DNA: TGTGCCAGCAGTGAAGTCCTCACATTAAATAATTCACCCCTCCACTTT.

The chain carries TRBV10-3 and TRBJ1-5; no definite D call. Trimming pared 0 bases from V and 7 bases from J, leaving 4 bases between. The length of the CDR3 is 12 residues. Germline V gene lookup returns CDR1 ENHRY and CDR2 SYGVKD. The CDR3 reads CAISESAQPQHF. CDR3 DNA sequence: TGTGCCATCAGTGAGTCGGCGCAGCCCCAGCATTTT.

The rearrangement joins TRBV7-2 to TRBJ2-1; D uncertain. The CDR3 runs 15 residues. Trimming stripped 7 bases from V and 6 bases from J, with 19 bases between. Germline V lookup: CDR1 SGHTA, CDR2 FQGNSA. The CDR3 sequence: CASTFPGYLTNEQFF. The CDR3 region has the DNA TGTGCCAGCACCTTCCCCGGCTACCTGACCAATGAGCAGTTCTTC.

V usage is TRBV29-1 and J usage is TRBJ2-4; D is uncertain. Per germline, CDR1 SQVTM and CDR2 ANQGSEA. The CDR3 has 15 amino acids. Trimming shortened V by 4 bases and J by 1 base, and 14 bases separated the two germline ends. As DNA, the CDR3 is TGCAGCGTTGTGAAGGCCGGCGGTGCCAAAAACATTCAGTACTTC. Its protein is CSVVKAGGAKNIQYF.

This chain joins TRBV28 and TRBJ1-5; TRBD1 matches 10 bases. CDR1 is MDHEN, CDR2 SYDVKM, per germline. CDR3 size: 17 residues. Losses at the gene ends were 7 bases for V and 6 bases for J; bases not matched to a gene: 15. CDR3 loop: CASKLTGGQTFSQPQHF. The DNA for the CDR3 is TGTGCCAGCAAGCTGACAGGGGGCCAGACCTTTAGTCAGCCCCAGCATTTT.